This TCR beta chain came from a study of T cell repertoires in cytomegalovirus infection. As for the study in general: CMV infection together with matching HLA type was indicated by public TCR beta signatures. Study-level points and caveats: Dominant in the ex vivo response were TCR beta clonotypes restricted by HLA-C and specific for CMV. Carriers of CMV plus the relevant HLA were identified by cumulative public TCR beta family frequency.

Concerning this clonotype itself: No antigen is known for it.

TCRdb called the reads again in MiXCR, with one record for every CDR3 protein. The data contain hundreds of thousands of distinct CDR3 sequences, roughly 33% of them seen just once; the ten biggest clones take up roughly 18%. V shed 8 bases and J 0 bases; nucleotides not matched to a gene: 5. This CDR3 comprises 15 residues. CDR1 is MDHEN and CDR2 is SYDVKM in the germline V gene. This sequence joins TRBV28 and TRBJ2-2, with 8 bases identical to TRBD1. This sequence originates from a human donor in good health (CMV status not recorded). Some clones in this sample may be carry-over from other donors' samples. The material sequenced was cultured PBMCs, taken from culture after CMV antigen stimulation. CDR3 sequence: CASGEDRANTGELFF. The CDR3 DNA reads as TGTGCCAGCGGGGAGGACAGGGCGAACACCGGGGAGCTGTTTTTT. Full variable domain (remainder filled in from reference TRBV28 and TRBJ2-2): DVKVTQSSRYLVKRTGEKVFLECVQDMDHENMFWYRQDPGLGLRLIYFSYDVKMKEKGDIPEGYSVSREKKERFSLILESASTNQTSMYLCASGEDRANTGELFFGEGSRLTVL.